This paragraph covers one T cell receptor beta chain sequence. This clonotype was detected a few times. Its antigen remains undetermined. Base qualities are not at hand, and no much larger clone is one base apart. This entry belongs to a study of blood T cells in healthy people across ages (dated by TCRdb to between 2014 and 2016). In the study overall: In model experiments, template switching captured about one uniquely barcoded TCR beta cDNA molecule for every two T cells. The study analyzed two additional independent replicas of 1 million unique cDNA reads from the same blood draw for two donors, one aged 18 to 29 and one aged 80 or older. Donors were grouped into four age groups: young (average approximately 15 years), middle-aged (approximately 41), aged (around 60) and long-lived (less than 85). Using deep sequencing normalized with unique cDNA molecular identifiers, the study measured how TCR beta repertoire diversity changes with age. To avoid experimental bias, donors of different ages were distributed randomly across sequencing lanes.

Donors were approximately 42 systemically healthy Caucasian individuals from Russia aged roughly 6 to 90 years. Each donor gave about 9.2 milliliters of peripheral blood, drawn into EDTA-treated Vacutainer tubes. Ficoll-Paque density-gradient centrifugation was used to isolate PBMCs, with at least 6 million obtained per sample. Trizol reagent was used to extract total RNA from the PBMCs, yielding at least 6 micrograms per sample. For every donor, an aliquot of PBMCs went through flow cytometry to measure the percentages of naive CD45RAhigh/CD27high T cells. General study outcomes and caveats: Total diversity estimates from one million sequenced T cells were considered lower bounds and underestimates. Compared with the aged group, the long-lived group had more naive CD4+ T cells, fewer expanded clones and increased TCR diversity, suggesting age selection. Observed TCR beta diversity per million T cells fell roughly linearly with age, and a significant reduction was already apparent by age roughly 40. Because profiling used bulk unsorted PBMCs, naive and antigen-experienced compartments could not be compared conclusively. A strong correlation was found between observed TCR beta diversity and the percentage of naive T cells measured by flow cytometry. Because donor CMV infection status was unknown, age-related changes in expanded clonotypes were potentially confounded.

Between the V and J ends, shortened by 6 bases and 4 bases respectively, the junction contains 4 bases. Its CDR3 holds 10 amino acids, cysteine through phenylalanine. Only the CDR3 part of the read is kept: 30 bases, read in frame from the first base. CDR1 and CDR2, per the germline V gene, are SQVTM and ANQGSEA. To prepare the library, 5' RACE was applied. The reads were generated on an Illumina HiSeq 2500. The second PCR ran for about 7 to 11 cycles and used a J-beta primer mix along with a sample-barcoded 5' primer. Each TCR beta cDNA molecule received a unique molecular identifier from a template-switch 5' adaptor carrying 12 random nucleotides. Each sample yielded at least 2.5 million CDR3-containing paired-end reads. First-strand cDNA synthesis was performed from all RNA using the Mint cDNA synthesis kit, with priming by a TRBC-specific oligonucleotide. All cDNA was treated with uracil-DNA glycosylase and then went through a first 18-cycle PCR with the universal primers M1SS and BC2_uni_R. The study's processing was this. For normalization, 1 million high-quality reads, each with a distinct molecular identifier, were randomly selected from each sample. Instead of being binned into consensus sequences, reads that shared molecular identifiers were thrown out. MiTCR, with a Q25 quality threshold and the strictest error-elimination algorithm, was used for CDR3 identification, clonotype clustering and error correction. A nonparametric unseen species model using Euler transformation provided a lower-bound estimate of total TCR beta diversity. TCRdb itself trimmed the public reads at Q25 with fastp, ran MiXCR and retained productive beta chains. Under each unique CDR3 protein, matching rows form one entry showing the most common genes and DNA. These V and J calls derive from TCRdb rather than the authors' analysis. A total of under 2,000,000 distinct CDR3 sequences appear in this sample, roughly 52% of them only once. The biggest ten clones account for approximately 2.1% of the sample.

The sequencing sample was made of blood. In this chain, TRBV29-1 is recombined with TRBJ1-5, with an unclear D gene assignment. The sequence came from a woman aged 40 to 50 in good health. The nucleotide sequence is given as TGCAGCGTCGTGAATCAGCCCCAGCATTTT. It is translated as CSVVNQPQHF.